The clone carrying this TCR beta chain was detected a few times. From the PCR reads, TCRdb called clonotypes with MiXCR, one entry per CDR3 protein. The data show just under 650,000 distinct CDR3 sequences, 15% to 20% seen once. These data are taken from a study of molecular identifiers for immune sequencing clone quantification. CDR1 and CDR2 (germline): GTSNPN, SVGIG (reference sequence). V trimming: 2 bases; J trimming: 1 base; junction bases outside the gene matches: 6. This CDR3 region has 15 residues. V and J are TRBV30 and TRBJ2-3, with TRBD1 identical over 7 bases. The TCR originated in a human donor in good health. Some libraries in this study had Jurkat cell RNA spiked in. Sequencing used naive CD8+ T cells from blood, with Jurkat cell RNA spiked in. Subset given: FACS-sorted CD8+CD4-CCR7+CD45RA+ naive T cells. The CDR3 protein is CAWSNTGVGTDTQYF. As DNA, the CDR3 is TGTGCCTGGAGTAACACAGGGGTTGGCACAGATACGCAGTATTTT.